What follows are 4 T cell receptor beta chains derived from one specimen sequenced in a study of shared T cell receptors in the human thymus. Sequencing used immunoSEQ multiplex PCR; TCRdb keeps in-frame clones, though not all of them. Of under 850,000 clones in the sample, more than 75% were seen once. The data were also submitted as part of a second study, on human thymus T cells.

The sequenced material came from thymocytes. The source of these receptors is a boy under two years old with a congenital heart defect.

In DNA form, the CDR3 reads TGCAGCGTTAAGACAGGGACCGCTGAAGCTTTCTTT. It yields the protein CSVKTGTAEAFF. V gene TRBV29-1 combines with J gene TRBJ1-1, with 7 positions matching TRBD1. The V gene's germline CDR1 is SQVTM and CDR2 ANQGSEA. This CDR3 has 12 amino acids. V dropped 5 bases and J dropped 6; count of bases not matched to a gene: 6.

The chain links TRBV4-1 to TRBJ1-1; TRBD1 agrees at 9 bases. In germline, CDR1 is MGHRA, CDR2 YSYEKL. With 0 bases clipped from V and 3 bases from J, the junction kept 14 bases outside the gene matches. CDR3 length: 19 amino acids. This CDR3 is CASSQDTEVRQGGDTEAFF. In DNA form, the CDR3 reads TGCGCCAGCAGCCAAGACACTGAGGTGCGACAGGGGGGGGACACTGAAGCTTTCTTT.

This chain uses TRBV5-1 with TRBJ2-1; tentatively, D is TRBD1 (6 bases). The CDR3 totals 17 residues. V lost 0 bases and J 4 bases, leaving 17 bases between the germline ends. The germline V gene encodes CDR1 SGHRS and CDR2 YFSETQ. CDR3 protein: CASSLALPRGRYNEQFF. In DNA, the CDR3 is TGCGCCAGCAGCTTGGCACTACCTAGGGGGAGATACAATGAGCAGTTCTTC.

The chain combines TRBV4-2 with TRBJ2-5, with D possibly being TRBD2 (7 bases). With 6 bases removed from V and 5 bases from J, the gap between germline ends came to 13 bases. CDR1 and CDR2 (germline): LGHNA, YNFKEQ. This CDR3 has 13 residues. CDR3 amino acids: CASSGGGTETQYF. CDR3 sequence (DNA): TGTGCCAGCAGTGGGGGGGGCACGGAGACCCAGTACTTC.